The rows below give T cell receptor beta chains drawn from one sample of a study of blood T cell repertoires in COVID-19. This table comes from immunoSEQ multiplex PCR, and its TCRdb copy is limited to in-frame clones, with some not included. The table lists 150,000 to 200,000 clones, roughly nine tenths of them singletons. The sequenced sample consisted of PBMCs or T cells enriched from blood (not recorded which). The receptor source for this set is a human donor with acute COVID-19. The donor label of this sample is uncertain. CDR3s include the opening cysteine and the closing phenylalanine or tryptophan. A D gene is named only where the DNA matches it firmly. Clone sizes are given selectively: once, few, many, or a class where the clone is expanded.

CDR3 protein: CATQRGGPTGTEAFF; CDR3 DNA: TGTGCCACCCAAAGGGGGGGGCCGACGGGGACTGAAGCTTTCTTT; D gene: NA; J gene: TRBJ1-1; V gene: TRBV24-1; clone size: once
CDR3 protein: CASSQGQKNSPLHF; CDR3 DNA: TGTGCCAGCAGTCAGGGACAGAAAAATTCACCCCTCCACTTT; D gene: TRBD1; J gene: TRBJ1-6; V gene: TRBV2; clone size: NA
CDR3 protein: CASSSWTSGAGELFF; CDR3 DNA: TGTGCCAGCAGCTCCTGGACTAGCGGGGCCGGGGAGCTGTTTTTT; D gene: TRBD2; J gene: TRBJ2-2; V gene: TRBV13; clone size: NA
CDR3 protein: CASRAGTFSYNEQFF; CDR3 DNA: TGTGCCAGCAGGGCCGGGACTTTCTCCTACAATGAGCAGTTCTTC; D gene: NA; J gene: TRBJ2-1; V gene: TRBV6-5; clone size: once
CDR3 protein: CASSFEGTYGYTF; CDR3 DNA: TGTGCTAGCAGCTTCGAGGGAACCTATGGCTACACCTTC; D gene: NA; J gene: TRBJ1-2; V gene: TRBV5-8; clone size: NA
CDR3 protein: CASSDQGSRATNEKLFF; CDR3 DNA: TGTGCCAGTAGTGATCAGGGCAGCCGCGCAACTAATGAAAAACTGTTTTTT; D gene: NA; J gene: TRBJ1-4; V gene: TRBV19; clone size: NA
CDR3 protein: CASSQGAKNIQYF; CDR3 DNA: TGTGCCAGCAGCCAGGGAGCCAAAAACATTCAGTACTTC; D gene: NA; J gene: TRBJ2-4; V gene: TRBV7-2; clone size: NA
CDR3 protein: CASSSHKGAGEQYF; CDR3 DNA: TGTGCCAGCAGCTCTCATAAAGGGGCTGGCGAGCAGTACTTC; D gene: NA; J gene: TRBJ2-7; V gene: TRBV7-2; clone size: NA
CDR3 protein: CASRKGGYSNQPQHF; CDR3 DNA: TGCGCCAGCAGAAAAGGGGGTTATAGCAATCAGCCCCAGCATTTT; D gene: NA; J gene: TRBJ1-5; V gene: TRBV10-2; clone size: NA
CDR3 protein: CASSQGGGGAHNEQFF; CDR3 DNA: TGTGCCAGCAGCCAAGGGGGCGGGGGGGCCCACAATGAGCAGTTCTTC; D gene: TRBD2; J gene: TRBJ2-1; V gene: TRBV3-1/TRBV3-2; clone size: NA
CDR3 protein: CASSLSSGNEQYF; CDR3 DNA: TGTGCCAGCAGTTTATCGTCAGGAAACGAGCAGTACTTC; D gene: NA; J gene: TRBJ2-7; V gene: TRBV27; clone size: NA
CDR3 protein: CAWSRQGQGYTF; CDR3 DNA: TGTGCCTGGAGTAGACAGGGCCAGGGCTACACCTTC; D gene: TRBD1; J gene: TRBJ1-2; V gene: TRBV30; clone size: few
CDR3 protein: CASSQGTGYHEQYF; CDR3 DNA: TGCGCCAGCAGCCAAGGGACAGGGTATCACGAGCAGTACTTC; D gene: TRBD1; J gene: TRBJ2-7; V gene: TRBV4-1; clone size: NA
CDR3 protein: CASSSSRTGLFYGYTF; CDR3 DNA: TGTGCCAGCAGCTCCTCCCGGACAGGTCTCTTCTATGGCTACACCTTC; D gene: TRBD1; J gene: TRBJ1-2; V gene: TRBV7-9; clone size: NA
CDR3 protein: CASRTGTGNTIYF; CDR3 DNA: TGTGCCAGCCGGACAGGGACTGGAAACACCATATATTTT; D gene: TRBD1; J gene: TRBJ1-3; V gene: TRBV7-9; clone size: NA
CDR3 protein: CASSYRAGQGSPLHF; CDR3 DNA: TGTGCCAGCAGTTACCGAGCGGGGCAAGGATCACCCCTCCACTTT; D gene: NA; J gene: TRBJ1-6; V gene: TRBV6-5; clone size: NA
CDR3 protein: CAIRGQGATGELFF; CDR3 DNA: TGTGCCATCAGGGGACAGGGTGCGACCGGGGAGCTGTTTTTT; D gene: TRBD1; J gene: TRBJ2-2; V gene: TRBV10-3; clone size: NA
CDR3 protein: CASRVTGKVTEAFF; CDR3 DNA: TGTGCCAGCAGAGTGACAGGGAAGGTCACTGAAGCTTTCTTT; D gene: TRBD1; J gene: TRBJ1-1; V gene: TRBV6-5; clone size: NA
CDR3 protein: CAWSVRVNQPQHF; CDR3 DNA: TGTGCCTGGAGTGTACGGGTGAATCAGCCCCAGCATTTT; D gene: NA; J gene: TRBJ1-5; V gene: TRBV30; clone size: NA
CDR3 protein: CASSLLMNTEAFF; CDR3 DNA: TGTGCCAGCAGCCTACTCATGAACACTGAAGCTTTCTTT; D gene: NA; J gene: TRBJ1-1; V gene: TRBV7-2; clone size: NA
CDR3 protein: CASSRGQGTNTGELFF; CDR3 DNA: TGCGCCAGCAGTAGAGGACAGGGGACGAACACCGGGGAGCTGTTTTTT; D gene: TRBD1; J gene: TRBJ2-2; V gene: TRBV10-1; clone size: NA
CDR3 protein: CASSGQGLQETQYF; CDR3 DNA: TGTGCCAGCTCGGGACAGGGTCTCCAAGAGACCCAGTACTTC; D gene: TRBD1; J gene: TRBJ2-5; V gene: TRBV7-9; clone size: NA
CDR3 protein: CASSERGGKGTEAFF; CDR3 DNA: TGTGCCAGCAGCGAGAGGGGAGGGAAAGGCACTGAAGCTTTCTTT; D gene: NA; J gene: TRBJ1-1; V gene: TRBV9; clone size: NA
CDR3 protein: CATSEPADRGLQETQYF; CDR3 DNA: TGTGCCACCAGTGAACCTGCGGACAGGGGGCTCCAAGAGACCCAGTACTTC; D gene: TRBD1; J gene: TRBJ2-5; V gene: TRBV24-1; clone size: NA
CDR3 protein: CASSQASGGPGTDHESPLHF; CDR3 DNA: TGCGCCAGCAGCCAAGCTTCAGGGGGACCTGGGACAGATCATGAATCACCCCTCCACTTT; D gene: TRBD1; J gene: TRBJ1-6; V gene: TRBV4-3; clone size: once
CDR3 protein: CASSRGETQYF; CDR3 DNA: TGTGCCAGCAGTCGGGGGGAGACCCAGTACTTC; D gene: NA; J gene: TRBJ2-5; V gene: TRBV11-2; clone size: once
CDR3 protein: CASHRGASGTPIQYF; CDR3 DNA: TGTGCCAGCCATAGGGGGGCTAGCGGGACCCCGATTCAGTACTTC; D gene: TRBD2; J gene: TRBJ2-4; V gene: TRBV4-2; clone size: NA
CDR3 protein: CASSPGGGGKEKLFF; CDR3 DNA: TGCGCCAGCAGCCCGGGCGGGGGCGGGAAGGAAAAACTGTTTTTT; D gene: NA; J gene: TRBJ1-4; V gene: TRBV5-1; clone size: NA